This T cell receptor (beta chain) was documented in a study of T cells in tumors after PD-1 blockade. This clone was detected only once. TCRdb's copy holds only in-frame clones and misses some; the assay was immunoSEQ multiplex PCR. The table includes 4,700 or so clones, 60% to 75% detected once. CDR1 SGDLS and CDR2 YYNGEE come from the germline V gene. The V gene lost 4 bases and the J gene lost 0 bases, with 9 bases spanning the gap. The CDR3 covers 14 residues. Sequences were derived from tumor tissue, sampled before anti-PD-1 treatment. The TCR originated in a human donor with cutaneous squamous cell carcinoma. This chain connects TRBV9 to TRBJ2-3; D remains ambiguous. CDR3 in amino acids: CASSRTGSTDTQYF. CDR3 nucleotide sequence: TGTGCCAGCAGCCGGACGGGTAGCACAGATACGCAGTATTTT.